A selection of T cell receptor beta chains follows, all from one sample in a study of regulatory T cells in long-lasting Graves disease. TCRdb recomputed calls from the multiplex PCR reads with MiXCR, one row per CDR3 protein. The sample holds about 430,000 distinct CDR3 sequences, approximately 16% seen once. This sample was also put to use in a study of T cells in Graves' hyperthyroidism and ophthalmopathy.

This specimen consisted of peripheral blood mononuclear cells (PBMCs), obtained at new diagnosis, from a patient treated with antithyroid drugs. The receptors originated from a middle-aged woman with Graves disease. CDR3s include the opening cysteine and the closing phenylalanine or tryptophan. A D gene is named only where the DNA matches it firmly. Size tells how often a clone was seen (once, few, many) or the class of an expanded clone, and some rows leave it out.

>TRBJ1-4|NA|many|TRBV12-3/TRBV12-4
TGTGCCAGCAGTTTCACGGGTGAAAAACTGTTTTTT
CASSFTGEKLFF
>TRBJ2-1|NA|many|TRBV3-1
TGTGCCAGCAGCCAAGGTTCGGGATACTACAATGAGCAGTTCTTC
CASSQGSGYYNEQFF
>TRBJ2-7|NA|many|TRBV28
TGTGCCAGCAGGATGACGGGACACTCGTTTGGCGAGCAGTACTTC
CASRMTGHSFGEQYF
>TRBJ2-3|TRBD2|few|TRBV29-1
TGCAGCGCCACTCGGAGCGGGAGGGTCTCAGATACGCAGTATTTT
CSATRSGRVSDTQYF
>TRBJ2-2|TRBD2|many|TRBV9
TGTGCCAGCAGCATTCGAGCGGGAGGTAACCATCGGGACACCGGGGAGCTGTTTTTT
CASSIRAGGNHRDTGELFF
>TRBJ1-2|NA|many|TRBV28
TGTGCCAGCAGTTCGGACGGAAACTATGGCTACACCTTC
CASSSDGNYGYTF
>TRBJ2-3|NA|NA|TRBV7-2
TGTGCCAGCAGAGACGTTGGGACTAGCACAGATACGCAGTATTTT
CASRDVGTSTDTQYF
>TRBJ1-1|TRBD1|many|TRBV11-2
TGTGCCAGCTCAACTCCGACAGGGGAGACTGAAGCTTTCTTT
CASSTPTGETEAFF
>TRBJ2-3|TRBD1|NA|TRBV2
TGTGCCAGCAGTGGACAGGGGGTTGACACAGATACGCAGTATTTT
CASSGQGVDTDTQYF
>TRBJ2-1|NA|many|TRBV2
TGTGCCAGCAGTGAGTTAGGGGTCAATGAGCAGTTCTTC
CASSELGVNEQFF
>TRBJ2-7|TRBD2|many|TRBV5-1
TGCGCCAGCAGCTCTACCGGGACTAGCGACGAGCAGTACTTC
CASSSTGTSDEQYF
>TRBJ2-5|TRBD2|many|TRBV20-1
TGCAGTGCCCAAGGACTAGCGGGGGTTCAAGAGACCCAGTACTTC
CSAQGLAGVQETQYF
>TRBJ2-3|TRBD2|many|TRBV12-3/TRBV12-4
TGTGCCAGCAGTTTCTCAGCGGGAGAGGCTAATACGCAGTATTTT
CASSFSAGEANTQYF
>TRBJ1-2|TRBD1|few|TRBV10-3
TGTGCCATCAGTGAGTCGGAGGAGGACAGGGAAGTTGGGAACTATGGCTACACCTTC
CAISESEEDREVGNYGYTF
>TRBJ2-1|TRBD2|many|TRBV4-2
TGTGCCAGCAGCCAAGGATCGGTACGGACTAGCGGCTACAATGAGCAGTTCTTC
CASSQGSVRTSGYNEQFF
>TRBJ2-2|TRBD2|few|TRBV4-1
TGCGCCAGCAGCCAAGATCTAGCGGGAGTTAGAACCGGGGAGCTGTTTTTT
CASSQDLAGVRTGELFF
>TRBJ2-5|NA|many|TRBV11-3
TGTGCCAGCAGCTTCCGTGATTCGGAGACCCAGTACTTC
CASSFRDSETQYF
>TRBJ1-1|NA|few|TRBV6-1
TGTGCCAGCACTAACAAGACGGGTTCTGCTTTCTTT
CASTNKTGSAFF